These 9 T cell receptor beta chains were sequenced from one sample in a study of PD-1 blockade in classical Hodgkin lymphoma. No patient escaped relapse after autologous stem cell transplantation, and brentuximab vedotin exposure varied. Only in-frame clones appear in the TCRdb table, and some are missing; sequencing was by immunoSEQ multiplex PCR. Among 90,000 to 95,000 clones listed, 89% were seen once. The specimen comprised peripheral blood mononuclear cells (PBMCs), sampled before the second cycle of nivolumab. Receptor source: a human donor with classical Hodgkin lymphoma.

The chain couples TRBV18 to TRBJ1-1; no clear D. Between the trimmed V and J ends, which lost 3 bases and 7 bases, there was a span of 12 bases. From germline, CDR1 is KGHSH and CDR2 LQKENI. The CDR3 length is 13 residues. The CDR3 DNA follows: TGTGCCAGCTCACCCACGTCTGGGCGTGAAGCTTTCTTT. Translated: CASSPTSGREAFF.

J is TRBJ1-5 and V is TRBV7-2, with no clear D. V shed 3 bases and J shed 4 bases, with 10 bases lying between them. The CDR3 contains 14 residues. Germline-derived CDR1 and CDR2 are SGHTA and FQGNSA. For the CDR3, the DNA is TGTGCCAGCAGCTTTCTTGGGCCAAATCAGCCCCAGCATTTT. Translated: CASSFLGPNQPQHF. Full variable domain (rest looked up from reference TRBV7-2 and TRBJ1-5): GAGVSQSPSNKVTEKGKDVELRCDPISGHTALYWYRQSLGQGLEFLIYFQGNSAPDKSGLPSDRFSAERTGGSVSTLTIQRTQQEDSAVYLCASSFLGPNQPQHFGDGTRLSIL.

The rearrangement links TRBV18 to TRBJ1-2; 7 bases are shared with TRBD1. Germline V gene lookup returns CDR1 KGHSH and CDR2 LQKENI. With V trimmed by 2 bases and J by 2 bases, 5 bases remained unmatched. The CDR3 consists of 15 residues. CDR3 sequence reads: CASSPEAGGNYGYTF. CDR3 DNA: TGTGCCAGCTCACCAGAGGCAGGGGGGAACTATGGCTACACCTTC.

This chain joins TRBV30 and TRBJ2-1, with 12 positions matching TRBD2. The J segment lost 6 bases and the V segment lost 4 bases, leaving 7 bases of the junction unmatched. The CDR3 is 15 amino acids. The germline gives CDR1 GTSNPN, CDR2 SVGIG (reference sequence). The CDR3 is CAWNVLAGGINEQFF. Written as DNA, the CDR3 is TGTGCCTGGAACGTACTAGCGGGAGGAATCAATGAGCAGTTCTTC.

The chain recombines TRBV2 with TRBJ2-2, with D possibly being TRBD1 or TRBD2 (5 bases each). V lost 4 bases and J 0 bases, leaving 9 bases between the germline ends. The CDR3 runs to 15 residues. CDR1 SNHLY and CDR2 FYNNEI come from the germline V gene. Written as DNA, the CDR3 is TGTGCCAGCAGTGCGGGGCCCGCGAACACCGGGGAGCTGTTTTTT. Protein sequence: CASSAGPANTGELFF.

The chain has TRBV19 and TRBJ2-1; D possibly uses TRBD1 or TRBD2 (6 bases each). The CDR3 totals 15 residues. V was cut by 5 bases and J by 8 bases, with 19 bases left in between. In germline, CDR1 is LNHDA, CDR2 SQIVND (reference sequence). The CDR3 sequence: CASSEGGPPGDEQFF. CDR3 DNA: TGTGCCAGTAGTGAGGGGGGACCCCCAGGGGATGAGCAGTTCTTC.

This sequence joins TRBV6-1 and TRBJ2-7; 11 bases are a match to TRBD2. This CDR3 contains 14 residues. V dropped 3 bases and J dropped 6; count of bases not matched to a gene: 4. Per the germline V gene, CDR1 is MNHNS and CDR2 is SASEGT. Here the CDR3 reads CASSDSGLAGEQYF. DNA of the CDR3: TGTGCCAGCAGTGATTCCGGACTAGCGGGCGAGCAGTACTTC.

The chain is built from TRBV6-1 and TRBJ2-7; 10 positions match TRBD1. J was trimmed by 1 base and V by 3 bases; bases with no gene match: 3. The germline gives CDR1 MNHNS, CDR2 SASEGT. The CDR3 totals 15 residues. The DNA for the CDR3 is TGTGCCAGCAGTGATAGGACAGGGGGGTCCTACGAGCAGTACTTC. This encodes CASSDRTGGSYEQYF.

The chain carries TRBV6-5 and TRBJ2-5; maybe TRBD2 (6 bases). CDR1 MNHEY and CDR2 SVGAGI come from the germline V gene. This CDR3 is built from 12 residues. V shed 4 bases and J shed 5 bases, with 8 bases lying between them. The CDR3 bases are TGTGCCAGCAGTTCCGGGGGTGAGACCCAGTACTTC. Translated, it gives CASSSGGETQYF.